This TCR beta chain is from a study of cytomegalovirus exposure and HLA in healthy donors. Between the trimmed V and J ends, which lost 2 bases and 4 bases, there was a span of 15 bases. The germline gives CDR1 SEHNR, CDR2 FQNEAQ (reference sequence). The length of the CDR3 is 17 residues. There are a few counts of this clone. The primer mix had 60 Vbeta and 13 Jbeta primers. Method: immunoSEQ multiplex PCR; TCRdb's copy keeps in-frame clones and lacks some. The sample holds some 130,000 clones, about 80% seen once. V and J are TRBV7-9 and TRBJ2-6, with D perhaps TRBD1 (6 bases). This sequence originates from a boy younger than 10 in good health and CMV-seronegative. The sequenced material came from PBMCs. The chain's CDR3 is CASSLRDIYPGANVLTF. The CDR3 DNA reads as TGTGCCAGCAGCTTACGGGACATTTATCCCGGGGCCAACGTCCTGACTTTC.